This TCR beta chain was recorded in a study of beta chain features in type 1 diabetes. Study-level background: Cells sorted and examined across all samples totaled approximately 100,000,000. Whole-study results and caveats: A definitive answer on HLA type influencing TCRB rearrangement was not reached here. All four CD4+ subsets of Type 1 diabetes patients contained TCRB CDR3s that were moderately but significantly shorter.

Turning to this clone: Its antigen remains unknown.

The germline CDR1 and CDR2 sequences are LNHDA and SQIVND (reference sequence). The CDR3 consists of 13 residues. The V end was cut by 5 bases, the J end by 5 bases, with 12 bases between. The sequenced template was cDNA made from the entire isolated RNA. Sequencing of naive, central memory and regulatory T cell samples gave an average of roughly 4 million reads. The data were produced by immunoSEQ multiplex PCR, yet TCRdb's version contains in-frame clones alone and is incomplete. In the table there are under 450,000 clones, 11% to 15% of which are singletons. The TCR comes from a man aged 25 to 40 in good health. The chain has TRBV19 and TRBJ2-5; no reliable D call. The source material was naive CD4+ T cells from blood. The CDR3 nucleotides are TGTGCCAGTAGTTCTAGGGCGGCGGAGACCCAGTACTTC. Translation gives CASSSRAAETQYF.